This T cell receptor beta chain is from a study of blood T cell repertoires in COVID-19. Methods used by the authors: How many nucleated cells were present was estimated from reference gene primer amplification. Sequencing used immunoSEQ multiplex PCR; TCRdb keeps in-frame clones, though not all of them. D and trimming were read from the DNA, whereas the V and J calls and clone size are those reported in that table. This table holds under 150,000 clones, 85% found once. Germline loops: CDR1 LNHDA, CDR2 SQIVND (reference sequence). The V end lost 5 bases, the J end lost 0 bases, and 8 bases lay between the germline ends. The CDR3 has 13 amino acids. Followed longitudinally, the Seattle patients had been enrolled during active infection.

Specimen: peripheral blood. The source of this sequence is a woman between 55 and 75 years old with COVID-19, enrolled during active disease. The V gene is TRBV19, the J gene TRBJ2-7, with a possible D match to TRBD1 (5 bases). CDR3 sequence: CASSQGFSYEQYF. CDR3 bases: TGTGCCAGTAGTCAGGGTTTCTCCTACGAGCAGTACTTC.